A selection of T cell receptor beta chains follows, all from one sample in a study of blood T cell repertoires in COVID-19. Using immunoSEQ multiplex PCR, the repertoire was profiled, and TCRdb retains in-frame clones only, with some absent. Of roughly 160,000 clones listed, under 90% are singletons. Sequencing was carried out using PBMCs or T cells enriched from blood (not recorded which). The source of these receptors is a man aged 55 to 70 who had recovered from COVID-19. Each CDR3 is given with its conserved first and last residue. The order of the fields is J gene, V gene, CDR3 length, D gene, clone size, CDR3 protein, CDR3 DNA. A D gene is named only where the DNA matches it firmly. Clone size, where shown, is once, few, many, or a class for clones that have expanded.

J: TRBJ2-3
V: TRBV9
length: 15
D: TRBD1
size: NA
CDR3: CASSPRGTGTDTQYF
DNA: TGTGCCAGCAGCCCGAGAGGGACAGGGACAGATACGCAGTATTTT

J: TRBJ2-1
V: TRBV6-2/TRBV6-3
length: 14
D: TRBD2
size: NA
CDR3: CASSYAATSYEQFF
DNA: TGTGCCAGCAGTTACGCAGCGACTAGCTATGAGCAGTTCTTC

J: TRBJ2-1
V: TRBV18
length: 15
D: TRBD2
size: NA
CDR3: CASSPTSGIMNEQFF
DNA: TGTGCCAGCTCACCAACTAGCGGGATAATGAATGAGCAGTTCTTC

J: TRBJ2-1
V: TRBV12-3/TRBV12-4
length: 12
D: TRBD1
size: NA
CDR3: CASSQQGDEQFF
DNA: TGTGCCAGCAGTCAACAGGGGGATGAGCAGTTCTTC

J: TRBJ2-5
V: TRBV7-2
length: 13
D: NA
size: NA
CDR3: CASSLDREETQYF
DNA: TGTGCCAGCAGCTTAGACAGGGAAGAGACCCAGTACTTC

J: TRBJ2-2
V: TRBV30
length: 14
D: NA
size: few
CDR3: CAWSEQPRTGELFF
DNA: TGTGCCTGGAGTGAACAGCCCAGGACCGGGGAGCTGTTTTTT

J: TRBJ2-4
V: TRBV28
length: 14
D: NA
size: NA
CDR3: CASSPTGAKNIQYF
DNA: TGTGCCAGCAGCCCGACGGGGGCCAAAAACATTCAGTACTTC

J: TRBJ1-1
V: TRBV9
length: 15
D: NA
size: NA
CDR3: CASSVGAAKNTEAFF
DNA: TGTGCCAGCAGCGTAGGGGCAGCTAAGAACACTGAAGCTTTCTTT

J: TRBJ2-5
V: TRBV5-1
length: 14
D: NA
size: NA
CDR3: CASSLGSTVETQYF
DNA: TGCGCCAGCAGCTTGGGGAGTACTGTTGAGACCCAGTACTTC

J: TRBJ2-3
V: TRBV5-1
length: 11
D: TRBD1
size: NA
CDR3: CASTSGTEQYF
DNA: TGCGCCAGCACCTCCGGGACAGAGCAGTATTTT

J: TRBJ1-4
V: TRBV10-3
length: 13
D: NA
size: NA
CDR3: CAIRDSVGEKLFF
DNA: TGTGCCATTAGAGACTCGGTGGGTGAAAAACTGTTTTTT

J: TRBJ1-2
V: TRBV28
length: 14
D: NA
size: NA
CDR3: CASSPRPALAGYTF
DNA: TGTGCCAGCAGTCCTCGACCGGCCCTAGCTGGCTACACCTTC

J: TRBJ2-1
V: TRBV5-1
length: 15
D: TRBD1
size: NA
CDR3: CASSPRQGTYNEQFF
DNA: TGCGCCAGCAGCCCACGACAGGGAACTTACAATGAGCAGTTCTTC

J: TRBJ1-1
V: TRBV25-1
length: 15
D: TRBD1
size: NA
CDR3: CASPSVLQGDTEAFF
DNA: TGTGCCAGTCCTAGCGTATTACAGGGGGACACTGAAGCTTTCTTT

J: TRBJ2-3
V: TRBV9
length: 17
D: TRBD2
size: NA
CDR3: CASSPGLAGGGTDTQYF
DNA: TGTGCCAGCAGCCCTGGACTAGCGGGAGGAGGCACAGATACGCAGTATTTT

J: TRBJ2-7
V: TRBV11-2
length: 15
D: NA
size: NA
CDR3: CASRRETGLVYEQYF
DNA: TGTGCCAGCAGGCGAGAGACAGGTTTAGTCTACGAGCAGTACTTC

J: TRBJ2-1
V: TRBV23-1
length: 17
D: NA
size: NA
CDR3: CASSPHTARYSYNEQFF
DNA: TGCGCCAGCAGTCCTCACACGGCTAGATACTCCTACAATGAGCAGTTCTTC

J: TRBJ1-2
V: TRBV7-2
length: 13
D: TRBD1
size: NA
CDR3: CASSSDRGGGYTF
DNA: TGTGCCAGCAGCTCGGACAGGGGAGGCGGCTACACCTTC

J: TRBJ2-2
V: TRBV5-6
length: 15
D: TRBD1
size: NA
CDR3: CASSRDRENTGELFF
DNA: TGTGCCAGCAGCCGGGACAGGGAGAACACCGGGGAGCTGTTTTTT

J: TRBJ2-1
V: TRBV19
length: 15
D: TRBD1
size: NA
CDR3: CASSTGQGARNEQFF
DNA: TGTGCCAGTAGTACGGGACAGGGGGCGAGGAATGAGCAGTTCTTC

J: TRBJ2-7
V: TRBV15
length: 17
D: NA
size: NA
CDR3: CATGSERAGQRTYEQYF
DNA: TGTGCCACCGGATCCGAGAGGGCGGGACAGAGAACCTACGAGCAGTACTTC

J: TRBJ2-5
V: TRBV5-1
length: 15
D: TRBD2
size: NA
CDR3: CASSLSAGVQETQYF
DNA: TGCGCCAGCAGCTTGTCTGCGGGGGTTCAAGAGACCCAGTACTTC

J: TRBJ1-5
V: TRBV6-5
length: 13
D: TRBD1
size: NA
CDR3: CASRRDRAQPQHF
DNA: TGTGCCAGCAGAAGAGACAGGGCCCAGCCCCAGCATTTT

J: TRBJ1-1
V: TRBV6-5
length: 15
D: NA
size: NA
CDR3: CASSYSRVMNTEAFF
DNA: TGTGCCAGCAGTTACTCGAGGGTCATGAACACTGAAGCTTTCTTT

J: TRBJ2-2
V: TRBV5-1
length: 17
D: TRBD2
size: NA
CDR3: CASSLLAGVANTGELFF
DNA: TGCGCCAGCAGCTTGCTAGCGGGGGTAGCGAACACCGGGGAGCTGTTTTTT

J: TRBJ1-1
V: TRBV6-5
length: 14
D: TRBD1
size: NA
CDR3: CASRGTGRNTEAFF
DNA: TGTGCCAGCAGGGGGACAGGGAGGAACACTGAAGCTTTCTTT

J: TRBJ2-7
V: TRBV5-1
length: 15
D: TRBD2
size: NA
CDR3: CASSLHGGEGYEQYF
DNA: TGCGCCAGCAGCTTACACGGGGGGGAAGGATACGAGCAGTACTTC

J: TRBJ2-1
V: TRBV18
length: 16
D: TRBD2
size: NA
CDR3: CASSPTSGGNYNEQFF
DNA: TGTGCCAGCTCACCGACTAGCGGGGGGAACTACAATGAGCAGTTCTTC

J: TRBJ1-6
V: TRBV7-8
length: 14
D: NA
size: NA
CDR3: CASSQRGSESPLHF
DNA: TGTGCCAGCAGCCAACGGGGGTCGGAATCACCCCTCCACTTT

J: TRBJ2-7
V: TRBV7-6
length: 15
D: TRBD1
size: NA
CDR3: CASSLSTGGPYEQYF
DNA: TGTGCCAGCAGCTTAAGTACAGGGGGGCCCTACGAGCAGTACTTC

J: TRBJ2-7
V: TRBV23-1
length: 17
D: TRBD2
size: NA
CDR3: CASSQSKRPSGRGEQYF
DNA: TGCGCCAGCAGTCAATCGAAGAGGCCTAGCGGGAGGGGCGAGCAGTACTTC